A selection of T cell receptor beta chains follows, all from one sample in a study of T-cell reconstitution after alpha-beta-depleted transplantation in children. TCRdb itself ran the PCR reads through MiXCR, one entry per CDR3 protein. The sample has about 200,000 distinct CDR3 sequences, 5% to 7.5% seen once. Sequencing used PBMCs, obtained before TCRalphabeta/CD19-depleted stem cell transplant. The receptor source for this set is a girl in the first two years of life with combined immunodeficiency, due to receive a stem cell transplant. The CDR3 runs from the conserved cysteine through the conserved F or W. Each record gives: V gene, D gene, J gene, clone size, CDR3 length, CDR3 protein, CDR3 DNA. The D gene is left open where the match is weak. For some rows the clone size is stated as once, few or many, or as a class when expanded; others skip it.

V gene: TRBV20-1; D gene: TRBD1; J gene: TRBJ2-1; clone size: many; CDR3 length: 12; CDR3 protein: CSPSWTGDEQFF; CDR3 DNA: TGCAGTCCCTCGTGGACAGGCGATGAGCAGTTCTTC
V gene: TRBV7-8; D gene: -; J gene: TRBJ2-1; clone size: many; CDR3 length: 20; CDR3 protein: CASSHGTGHRGLGDYNEQFF; CDR3 DNA: TGTGCCAGCAGCCACGGGACAGGCCATCGGGGACTAGGGGACTACAATGAGCAGTTCTTC
V gene: TRBV29-1; D gene: TRBD2; J gene: TRBJ2-7; clone size: many; CDR3 length: 14; CDR3 protein: CSAGLAGGNYEQYF; CDR3 DNA: TGCAGCGCCGGACTAGCGGGAGGAAACTACGAGCAGTACTTC
V gene: TRBV20-1; D gene: -; J gene: TRBJ2-7; clone size: many; CDR3 length: 13; CDR3 protein: CSASDTPTYEQYF; CDR3 DNA: TGCAGTGCTTCCGACACCCCGACCTACGAGCAGTACTTC
V gene: TRBV12-3/TRBV12-4; D gene: -; J gene: TRBJ2-7; clone size: many; CDR3 length: 12; CDR3 protein: CASSFTHDEQYF; CDR3 DNA: TGTGCCAGCAGTTTTACCCACGACGAGCAGTACTTC
V gene: TRBV7-2; D gene: TRBD2; J gene: TRBJ2-3; clone size: many; CDR3 length: 17; CDR3 protein: CASSGTSGGAGSDTQYF; CDR3 DNA: TGTGCCAGCTCCGGGACTAGCGGGGGGGCCGGGTCAGATACGCAGTATTTT
V gene: TRBV27; D gene: -; J gene: TRBJ2-2; clone size: many; CDR3 length: 14; CDR3 protein: CASRTGFNTGELFF; CDR3 DNA: TGTGCCAGCAGGACAGGTTTTAACACCGGGGAGCTGTTTTTT
V gene: TRBV28; D gene: -; J gene: TRBJ2-1; clone size: many; CDR3 length: 18; CDR3 protein: CASSFSGGTGRGHNEQFF; CDR3 DNA: TGTGCCAGCAGTTTTTCAGGGGGCACCGGGAGGGGGCACAATGAGCAGTTCTTC
V gene: TRBV29-1; D gene: TRBD1; J gene: TRBJ1-2; clone size: -; CDR3 length: 14; CDR3 protein: CSVDRDRGPSGYTF; CDR3 DNA: TGCAGCGTTGACCGGGACAGGGGGCCCTCTGGCTACACCTTC
V gene: TRBV20-1; D gene: -; J gene: TRBJ2-3; clone size: many; CDR3 length: 14; CDR3 protein: CSAAKEGRTDTQYF; CDR3 DNA: TGCAGTGCTGCCAAGGAGGGGCGGACAGATACGCAGTATTTT
V gene: TRBV10-2; D gene: -; J gene: TRBJ2-7; clone size: many; CDR3 length: 12; CDR3 protein: CASSGQTYEQYF; CDR3 DNA: TGCGCCAGCAGTGGCCAGACCTACGAGCAGTACTTC
V gene: TRBV29-1; D gene: TRBD1; J gene: TRBJ2-7; clone size: many; CDR3 length: 14; CDR3 protein: CSVEVRTGDYEQYF; CDR3 DNA: TGCAGCGTTGAAGTCCGGACAGGGGACTACGAGCAGTACTTC
V gene: TRBV28; D gene: -; J gene: TRBJ1-5; clone size: -; CDR3 length: 15; CDR3 protein: CVTQGPIYSNQPQHF; CDR3 DNA: TGTGTCACCCAGGGGCCGATATATAGCAATCAGCCCCAGCATTTT
V gene: TRBV20-1; D gene: TRBD2; J gene: TRBJ2-5; clone size: few; CDR3 length: 20; CDR3 protein: CSASYWRLAGGYRVAETQYF; CDR3 DNA: TGCAGTGCTTCCTATTGGCGGCTAGCGGGAGGCTACAGGGTCGCGGAGACCCAGTACTTC
V gene: TRBV7-2; D gene: TRBD2; J gene: TRBJ2-1; clone size: many; CDR3 length: 17; CDR3 protein: CASSYNLGLAGYNEQFF; CDR3 DNA: TGTGCCAGCAGCTATAATTTAGGGCTAGCGGGGTACAATGAGCAGTTCTTC
V gene: TRBV12-3/TRBV12-4; D gene: -; J gene: TRBJ1-5; clone size: many; CDR3 length: 16; CDR3 protein: CASSFRGRGWYQPQHF; CDR3 DNA: TGTGCCAGCAGTTTTCGCGGAAGAGGGTGGTATCAGCCCCAGCATTTT
V gene: TRBV10-3; D gene: TRBD2; J gene: TRBJ2-2; clone size: many; CDR3 length: 13; CDR3 protein: CAIKGEGIGELFF; CDR3 DNA: TGTGCCATCAAAGGGGAGGGGATCGGGGAGCTGTTTTTT
V gene: TRBV6-1; D gene: -; J gene: TRBJ2-5; clone size: many; CDR3 length: 14; CDR3 protein: CASSPTVQGETQYF; CDR3 DNA: TGTGCCAGCAGCCCGACAGTTCAGGGAGAGACCCAGTACTTC
V gene: TRBV20-1; D gene: -; J gene: TRBJ1-5; clone size: many; CDR3 length: 16; CDR3 protein: CSARDIGRQSNQPQHF; CDR3 DNA: TGCAGTGCTAGAGATATCGGCCGACAGAGCAATCAGCCCCAGCATTTT
V gene: TRBV24-1; D gene: -; J gene: TRBJ1-3; clone size: -; CDR3 length: 18; CDR3 protein: CATSDSREMRVSGNTIYF; CDR3 DNA: TGTGCCACCAGTGATTCGAGGGAAATGAGGGTCTCTGGAAACACCATATATTTT
V gene: TRBV20-1; D gene: -; J gene: TRBJ1-2; clone size: many; CDR3 length: 12; CDR3 protein: CSARQTYYGYTF; CDR3 DNA: TGCAGTGCTAGACAGACTTACTATGGCTACACCTTC
V gene: TRBV2; D gene: -; J gene: TRBJ1-3; clone size: many; CDR3 length: 17; CDR3 protein: CASSSWDGRFSGNTIYF; CDR3 DNA: TGTGCCAGCAGCAGTTGGGACGGACGGTTCTCTGGAAACACCATATATTTT
V gene: TRBV7-6; D gene: TRBD1; J gene: TRBJ1-2; clone size: -; CDR3 length: 13; CDR3 protein: CASSRDRGEGYTF; CDR3 DNA: TGTGCCAGCAGCAGGGACAGGGGAGAAGGCTACACCTTC
V gene: TRBV18; D gene: -; J gene: TRBJ2-3; clone size: few; CDR3 length: 14; CDR3 protein: CASSSFEGTDTQYF; CDR3 DNA: TGTGCCAGCTCATCCTTCGAGGGTACAGATACGCAGTATTTT
V gene: TRBV12-3/TRBV12-4; D gene: -; J gene: TRBJ2-4; clone size: many; CDR3 length: 14; CDR3 protein: CASSFHRGKNIQYF; CDR3 DNA: TGTGCCAGCAGTTTTCACCGGGGGAAAAACATTCAGTACTTC
V gene: TRBV7-2; D gene: -; J gene: TRBJ2-1; clone size: -; CDR3 length: 13; CDR3 protein: CASSLRLHNEQFF; CDR3 DNA: TGTGCCAGCAGCTTAAGACTTCACAATGAGCAGTTCTTC
V gene: TRBV20-1; D gene: -; J gene: TRBJ2-7; clone size: few; CDR3 length: 15; CDR3 protein: CSARFLSRGVYEQYF; CDR3 DNA: TGCAGTGCCAGGTTCCTAAGCAGGGGTGTGTACGAGCAGTACTTC
V gene: TRBV28; D gene: -; J gene: TRBJ2-5; clone size: -; CDR3 length: 13; CDR3 protein: CASSFGPEETQYF; CDR3 DNA: TGTGCCAGCAGTTTTGGCCCGGAGGAGACCCAGTACTTC
V gene: TRBV24-1; D gene: -; J gene: TRBJ1-5; clone size: few; CDR3 length: 15; CDR3 protein: CATSASREGGQPQHF; CDR3 DNA: TGTGCCACCAGTGCGTCCAGGGAGGGGGGTCAGCCCCAGCATTTT
V gene: TRBV12-3/TRBV12-4; D gene: -; J gene: TRBJ2-7; clone size: many; CDR3 length: 15; CDR3 protein: CASRHRGASSYEQYF; CDR3 DNA: TGTGCCAGCAGACACCGGGGGGCTAGCTCCTACGAGCAGTACTTC
V gene: TRBV24-1; D gene: -; J gene: TRBJ1-2; clone size: -; CDR3 length: 10; CDR3 protein: CATIEYGYTF; CDR3 DNA: TGTGCCACCATCGAATATGGCTACACCTTC
V gene: TRBV4-1; D gene: -; J gene: TRBJ2-1; clone size: -; CDR3 length: 16; CDR3 protein: CASSQYGVGAYNEQFF; CDR3 DNA: TGCGCCAGCAGCCAATATGGGGTGGGGGCCTACAATGAGCAGTTCTTC
V gene: TRBV29-1; D gene: -; J gene: TRBJ1-1; clone size: many; CDR3 length: 13; CDR3 protein: CSAGGGGTTEAFF; CDR3 DNA: TGCAGCGCTGGGGGTGGGGGGACAACTGAAGCTTTCTTT
V gene: TRBV6-2/TRBV6-3; D gene: -; J gene: TRBJ2-6; clone size: many; CDR3 length: 16; CDR3 protein: CASSVLSFSGANVLTF; CDR3 DNA: TGTGCCAGCAGCGTCCTTTCATTCTCTGGGGCCAACGTCCTGACTTTC
V gene: TRBV6-1; D gene: -; J gene: TRBJ1-1; clone size: -; CDR3 length: 17; CDR3 protein: CASSEEVVWGRLTEAFF; CDR3 DNA: TGTGCCAGCAGTGAAGAGGTGGTCTGGGGGAGATTGACTGAAGCTTTCTTT
V gene: TRBV7-9; D gene: TRBD2; J gene: TRBJ2-7; clone size: many; CDR3 length: 16; CDR3 protein: CASSLWGLAGGYEQYF; CDR3 DNA: TGTGCCAGCAGCTTATGGGGACTAGCGGGTGGCTACGAGCAGTACTTC
V gene: TRBV29-1; D gene: TRBD2; J gene: TRBJ2-1; clone size: many; CDR3 length: 14; CDR3 protein: CSVLAGVSSNEQFF; CDR3 DNA: TGCAGCGTTCTAGCGGGGGTTTCAAGCAATGAGCAGTTCTTC
V gene: TRBV2; D gene: TRBD1; J gene: TRBJ2-1; clone size: many; CDR3 length: 19; CDR3 protein: CASSIVPSIWTGAANEQFF; CDR3 DNA: TGTGCCAGCAGTATCGTACCCAGTATATGGACAGGGGCGGCCAATGAGCAGTTCTTC
V gene: TRBV12-3/TRBV12-4; D gene: TRBD1; J gene: TRBJ2-7; clone size: many; CDR3 length: 15; CDR3 protein: CASSSGQGFPYEQYF; CDR3 DNA: TGTGCCAGCAGTTCCGGACAGGGTTTCCCCTACGAGCAGTACTTC
V gene: TRBV5-6; D gene: TRBD2; J gene: TRBJ2-1; clone size: many; CDR3 length: 15; CDR3 protein: CASRDLAGAYNEQFF; CDR3 DNA: TGTGCCAGCAGGGACCTAGCGGGCGCCTACAATGAGCAGTTCTTC
V gene: TRBV29-1; D gene: -; J gene: TRBJ1-2; clone size: many; CDR3 length: 11; CDR3 protein: CSNLQGNGYTF; CDR3 DNA: TGCAGTAACCTACAGGGTAATGGCTACACCTTC
V gene: TRBV19; D gene: -; J gene: TRBJ1-6; clone size: few; CDR3 length: 16; CDR3 protein: CASSIPGSRGDSPLHF; CDR3 DNA: TGTGCCAGTAGTATCCCGGGGTCGAGAGGCGATTCACCCCTCCACTTT
V gene: TRBV5-1; D gene: TRBD1; J gene: TRBJ2-7; clone size: many; CDR3 length: 14; CDR3 protein: CASSPGQGINEQYF; CDR3 DNA: TGCGCCAGCAGCCCGGGACAGGGGATCAACGAGCAGTACTTC
V gene: TRBV18; D gene: -; J gene: TRBJ2-7; clone size: many; CDR3 length: 12; CDR3 protein: CASSAVPYEQYF; CDR3 DNA: TGTGCCAGCTCAGCAGTCCCCTACGAGCAGTACTTC
V gene: TRBV7-8; D gene: TRBD1; J gene: TRBJ2-3; clone size: many; CDR3 length: 15; CDR3 protein: CASSLDRGGTDTQYF; CDR3 DNA: TGTGCCAGCAGCTTAGACAGGGGGGGCACAGATACGCAGTATTTT
V gene: TRBV12-3/TRBV12-4; D gene: -; J gene: TRBJ2-7; clone size: many; CDR3 length: 14; CDR3 protein: CASSLTGELYEQYF; CDR3 DNA: TGTGCCAGCAGTTTGACAGGCGAACTCTACGAGCAGTACTTC
V gene: TRBV20-1; D gene: -; J gene: TRBJ2-7; clone size: many; CDR3 length: 15; CDR3 protein: CSASPPLGAAYEQYF; CDR3 DNA: TGCAGTGCTAGTCCCCCCCTCGGGGCGGCCTACGAGCAGTACTTC
V gene: TRBV9; D gene: TRBD2; J gene: TRBJ2-2; clone size: -; CDR3 length: 17; CDR3 protein: CASSVVSSGRFSGELFF; CDR3 DNA: TGTGCCAGCAGCGTAGTATCTAGCGGGAGATTCTCCGGGGAGCTGTTTTTT
V gene: TRBV10-3; D gene: -; J gene: TRBJ2-2; clone size: many; CDR3 length: 14; CDR3 protein: CAISLGQNAGELFF; CDR3 DNA: TGTGCCATCAGTCTAGGCCAAAACGCCGGGGAGCTGTTTTTT
V gene: TRBV6-2/TRBV6-3; D gene: -; J gene: TRBJ2-7; clone size: many; CDR3 length: 13; CDR3 protein: CASTSRVAYEQYF; CDR3 DNA: TGTGCCAGCACTTCCCGGGTGGCCTACGAGCAGTACTTC
V gene: TRBV4-3; D gene: -; J gene: TRBJ1-2; clone size: many; CDR3 length: 15; CDR3 protein: CASSPGEVSNYGYTF; CDR3 DNA: TGCGCCAGCAGCCCGGGAGAGGTGTCTAACTATGGCTACACCTTC
V gene: TRBV2; D gene: -; J gene: TRBJ2-7; clone size: many; CDR3 length: 15; CDR3 protein: CASTERGADSYEQYF; CDR3 DNA: TGTGCCAGCACCGAGAGGGGAGCGGACTCCTACGAGCAGTACTTC
V gene: TRBV11-3; D gene: -; J gene: TRBJ2-7; clone size: many; CDR3 length: 12; CDR3 protein: CASSLPGGEQYF; CDR3 DNA: TGTGCCAGCAGCTTACCTGGGGGCGAGCAGTACTTC